These 28 T cell receptor beta chains originate from one sample sequenced in a study of human T cells and chemical hapten exposure. TCRdb passed the RACE reads through MiXCR, listing each CDR3 protein once. The sample has 50,000 or so distinct CDR3 sequences, roughly 9.5% seen once. Time point indicated: patch test 3, about 24 weeks after DPC sensitization. Treatment meaning: therapeutic diphenylcyclopropenone sensitization with weekly scalp DPC. Source: whole blood, taken in connection with sensitization to the hapten diphenylcyclopropenone (DPC). These receptors all come from a woman in her 40s with alopecia areata. Some clones in this sample may be carry-over from other donors' samples.

This clonotype appeared many times. The chain employs TRBV9 and TRBJ1-6, with no clear D. Per the germline V gene, CDR1 is SGDLS and CDR2 is YYNGEE. The CDR3 spans 13 residues. V was shortened by 0 bases and J by 6 bases, with 4 bases between the two germline ends. The CDR3 sequence: CASSVVGNSPLHF. The DNA for the CDR3 is TGTGCCAGCAGCGTAGTGGGTAATTCACCCCTCCACTTT.

This clonotype was picked up many times. The chain has TRBV7-2 and TRBJ1-4; D call uncertain. V was trimmed by 3 bases and J by 5 bases, leaving 7 bases between them. CDR3 length: 13 amino acids. The V gene's germline CDR1 is SGHTA and CDR2 FQGNSA. The CDR3 DNA reads TGTGCCAGCAGCTTCTACACCAATGAAAAACTGTTTTTT. This gives the protein CASSFYTNEKLFF.

This clonotype has at least ten counts. The genes are TRBV29-1 and TRBJ1-2; D is ambiguous. Per germline, CDR1 SQVTM and CDR2 ANQGSEA. The CDR3 is made up of 10 amino acids. The V gene lost 1 base and the J gene lost 7 bases, with 4 bases spanning the gap. The CDR3 DNA is TGCAGCGTTGAAGGGGTTGGCTACACCTTC. Amino acids: CSVEGVGYTF. The whole variable domain, filled in from reference TRBV29-1 and TRBJ1-2, reads SAVISQKPSRDICQRGTSLTIQCQVDSQVTMMFWYRQQPGQSLTLIATANQGSEATYESGFVIDKFPISRPNLTFSTLTVSNMSPEDSSIYLCSVEGVGYTFGSGTRLTVV.

This clonotype was counted ten times or more. The J gene is TRBJ2-2, the V gene TRBV7-6, with a possible D match to TRBD1 (6 bases). V was trimmed by 1 base and J by 4 bases, leaving 10 bases between them. Per the germline V gene, CDR1 is SGHVS and CDR2 is FNYEAQ. The CDR3 runs 15 residues. In DNA form, the CDR3 reads TGTGCCAGCAGCTTAGGGACAGCCACCACCGGGGAGCTGTTTTTT. Protein: CASSLGTATTGELFF.

This clonotype was observed many times. The rearrangement links TRBV6-5 to TRBJ1-1; D not resolved. This CDR3 has 13 residues. The germline V gene has CDR1 MNHEY and CDR2 SVGAGI. The V gene lost 2 bases and the J gene lost 1 base, with 5 bases spanning the gap. In DNA form, the CDR3 reads TGTGCCAGCAGTTACGGGCAGAACACTGAAGCTTTCTTT. It specifies CASSYGQNTEAFF.

The rearrangement uses TRBV7-6 and TRBJ2-2; no definite D call. The CDR3 loop spans 11 amino acids. CDR1 and CDR2 (germline): SGHVS, FNYEAQ. V shed 4 bases and J shed 9 bases, with 6 bases lying between them. The CDR3 DNA is TGTGCCAGCAGCTCTGTGCGGGAGCTGTTTTTT. Residues: CASSSVRELFF.

There are many counts of this clonotype. The chain is built from TRBV6-2 or TRBV6-3 and TRBJ2-4; D may correspond to TRBD1 or TRBD2 (5 bases each). V lost 5 bases and J 0 bases, leaving 11 bases between the germline ends. CDR1 and CDR2 (germline): MNHEY, SVGEGT. This CDR3 is built from 15 residues. In DNA, the CDR3 is TGTGCCAGCAGTACGCCCGGGACAGCCAAAAACATTCAGTACTTC. Residues: CASSTPGTAKNIQYF.

Only a few counts were recorded for this clonotype. The gene calls are TRBV6-1 and TRBJ2-2; possibly TRBD1 or TRBD2 for D (6 bases each). Germline lookup yields CDR1 MNHNS and CDR2 SASEGT. Deletions cut 1 base from V and 4 bases from J, with 25 bases between. The CDR3 extends over 20 amino acids. The CDR3 nucleotides read TGTGCCAGCAGTGAAGTATATCGGGGGCGGACGTTTTCGGGCACCGGGGAGCTGTTTTTT. Its translation is CASSEVYRGRTFSGTGELFF.

This clonotype was detected a few times. The chain joins TRBV20-1 to TRBJ2-3; 8 bases line up with TRBD1. Germline V CDR1 and CDR2: DFQATT, SNEGSKA (reference sequence). Germline trimming cut 6 bases from V and 8 bases from J; bases unmatched to any gene: 10. This CDR3 is built from 13 residues. The CDR3 coding sequence is TGCAGTGCCGGGACAGGCGAGCCTATTACGCAGTATTTT. It codes for CSAGTGEPITQYF.

The V and J genes are TRBV4-3 and TRBJ2-3; 13 bases are shared with TRBD2. The V and J ends lost 3 bases and 10 bases, in that order; junction bases with no gene match: 13. The germline V gene encodes CDR1 LGHNA and CDR2 YSLEER. The CDR3 runs 17 residues. The DNA of the CDR3 is TGCGCCAGCAGCCAGGAGACTAGCGGGGGGCCCGCTCGATCGCAGTATTTT. Its translation: CASSQETSGGPARSQYF.

This chain links TRBV25-1 with TRBJ1-1, with D possibly TRBD1 on 6 matching bases. Trimming pared 2 bases from V and 10 bases from J, leaving 23 bases between. This CDR3 comprises 16 residues. Germline V gene sequence: CDR1 MGHDK, CDR2 SYGVNS. CDR3 DNA sequence: TGTGCCAGCAGTGAAGGGGGACACGGGATTTTCTTCGGAGCTTTCTTT. The encoded protein is CASSEGGHGIFFGAFF.

This clonotype was seen more than once but under ten times. V gene TRBV7-9 combines with J gene TRBJ2-3, with D perhaps TRBD2 (5 bases). V lost 3 bases and J 0 bases, leaving 10 bases between the germline ends. CDR3 length: 15 residues. CDR1 and CDR2 from the germline V gene are SEHNR and FQNEAQ (reference sequence). The CDR3 bases are TGTGCCAGCAGCTTGGAAGGCGGGAGCACAGATACGCAGTATTTT. Protein product: CASSLEGGSTDTQYF.

This clonotype appeared a few times. The chain uses TRBV29-1 and TRBJ1-2, with 9 bases matching TRBD1. Unmatched junction bases numbered 4, after V lost 4 bases and J lost 4 bases. This CDR3 spans 13 amino acids. Germline loops: CDR1 SQVTM, CDR2 ANQGSEA. In DNA, the CDR3 is TGCAGCGTTGTCCCGGGACAGGGCTATGGCTACACCTTC. It specifies CSVVPGQGYGYTF.

The V call is TRBV4-2, the J call TRBJ2-3, with D tentatively TRBD1 (5 bases). The CDR3 contains 15 residues. Germline loops: CDR1 LGHNA, CDR2 YNFKEQ. The germline V and J ends were trimmed by 1 base and 4 bases, with 12 bases remaining between them. The CDR3 DNA is TGTGCCAGCAGCCAAGTGCCCACAGGAGCAGATACGCAGTATTTT. Translated: CASSQVPTGADTQYF.

The chain recombines TRBV4-1 with TRBJ2-7; D unclear. This CDR3 is 14 amino acids long. CDR1 is MGHRA and CDR2 is YSYEKL in the germline V gene. V gave up 1 base and J gave up 0 bases, with 7 bases separating them. CDR3 in amino acids: CASSQVTASYEQYF. CDR3 DNA: TGCGCCAGCAGCCAAGTGACGGCCTCCTACGAGCAGTACTTC.

This clonotype was counted at least ten times. The genes are TRBV7-6 and TRBJ2-7, with D tentatively TRBD1 or TRBD2 (5 bases each). The CDR3 length is 14 residues. The germline V gene has CDR1 SGHVS and CDR2 FNYEAQ. Trimming left V 2 bases short and J 5 bases short, with 13 bases between. The CDR3 loop reads CASSLQPVGDEQYF. The CDR3 region has the DNA TGTGCCAGCAGCTTACAGCCAGTGGGGGACGAGCAGTACTTC.

This clonotype has just a few counts. This chain links TRBV24-1 with TRBJ2-5, with D possibly TRBD1 on 5 matching bases. Germline V gives CDR1 KGHDR, CDR2 SFDVKD. Between the trimmed V and J ends, which lost 5 bases and 3 bases, there was a span of 12 bases. CDR3 size: 14 residues. For the CDR3, the DNA is TGTGCCACCAGTGGGTCCGGCAGGGAAGAGACCCAGTACTTC. Its protein product is CATSGSGREETQYF.

The chain is built from TRBV7-9 and TRBJ2-7, with D perhaps being TRBD1 or TRBD2 (5 bases each). Germline loops: CDR1 SEHNR, CDR2 FQNEAQ (reference sequence). The CDR3 has 16 amino acids. The V end was cut by 5 bases, the J end by 0 bases, with 17 bases between. Here the CDR3 reads CASSPRMGVSSYEQYF. In DNA form, the CDR3 reads TGTGCCAGCAGCCCGCGGATGGGGGTCAGCTCCTACGAGCAGTACTTC. The full variable domain, with the rest looked up from reference TRBV7-9 and TRBJ2-7, is DTGVSQNPRHKITKRGQNVTFRCDPISEHNRLYWYRQTLGQGPEFLTYFQNEAQLEKSRLLSDRFSAERPKGSFSTLEIQRTEQGDSAMYLCASSPRMGVSSYEQYFGPGTRLTVT.

The V gene is TRBV4-1, the J gene TRBJ1-3, with D hard to call. Trimming removed 4 bases from V and 2 bases from J, with 6 bases in between. The CDR3 is made up of 13 amino acids. Germline V gene data show CDR1 as MGHRA and CDR2 as YSYEKL. The CDR3, as DNA: TGCGCCAGCAGCCCAGTGGCTGGAAACACCATATATTTT. This gives the protein CASSPVAGNTIYF.

This clonotype was seen many times. The rearrangement joins TRBV5-1 to TRBJ2-1; 8 bases line up with TRBD2. The V segment lost 7 bases and the J segment 6 bases; nucleotides outside the gene matches: 12. Germline V gene sequence: CDR1 SGHRS, CDR2 YFSETQ. This CDR3 contains 15 residues. This CDR3 is CASGEPGLGGNEQFF. The CDR3, as DNA: TGCGCCAGCGGAGAACCGGGACTAGGGGGCAATGAGCAGTTCTTC.

This clonotype was counted a few times. The gene calls are TRBV7-9 and TRBJ1-2, with D uncertain. The CDR3 contains 15 residues. V lost 5 bases and J lost 4, with 17 bases in between. Germline CDR1 reads SEHNR; CDR2 reads FQNEAQ (reference sequence). CDR3 sequence reads: CASSVGQAQSYGYTF. The CDR3 DNA reads as TGTGCCAGCAGCGTCGGGCAGGCCCAATCCTATGGCTACACCTTC.

The J gene is TRBJ2-1, the V gene TRBV4-3; 11 nucleotides match TRBD1. The germline gives CDR1 LGHNA, CDR2 YSLEER. The trim removed 4 bases at V and 6 bases at J, leaving 14 bases unmatched. This CDR3 comprises 18 residues. The CDR3 loop is CASSPRPRGQGAGNEQFF. CDR3 sequence (DNA): TGCGCCAGCAGCCCCCGGCCCCGCGGACAGGGGGCGGGCAATGAGCAGTTCTTC.

V is TRBV7-7 and J is TRBJ1-1; D unresolved. Germline CDR1 and CDR2: SSHAT and FNYEAQ (reference sequence). Trimming left V 5 bases short and J 6 bases short, with 13 bases between. The CDR3 has 13 residues. CDR3 amino acids: CASSSTYTSEAFF. For the CDR3, the DNA is TGTGCCAGCAGCAGCACCTACACCTCTGAAGCTTTCTTT.

Notes on this clonotype: With a much larger clone just one base away, this may be a read error. The chain uses TRBV12-3 or TRBV12-4 and TRBJ2-1; TRBD1 aligns across 7 bases. This CDR3 comprises 12 residues. CDR3 in DNA: TGTGCCAGCCTACAGGGGCTGGATGAGCTGTTCTTC. Its translation is CASLQGLDELFF.

This clonotype appeared many times. V usage is TRBV10-3 and J usage is TRBJ1-1, with 7 bases aligning to TRBD1. CDR3 length: 13 amino acids. Germline V gene sequence: CDR1 ENHRY, CDR2 SYGVKD. J gave up 3 bases and V 6 bases, and 4 bases lay outside the gene matches. The CDR3 loop is CAISRDSDTEAFF. In DNA form, the CDR3 reads TGTGCCATCAGCCGGGACAGTGACACTGAAGCTTTCTTT.

This clonotype was picked up a small number of times. The genes are TRBV6-6 and TRBJ1-3, with D possibly matching TRBD1 (5 bases). The V end was cut by 3 bases, the J end by 0 bases, with 6 bases between. The CDR3 runs to 14 residues. Looked up from germline, CDR1 is MNHNY and CDR2 is SVGAGI (reference sequence). DNA for the CDR3: TGTGCCAGCAGTTATCAGGGCTCTGGAAACACCATATATTTT. Amino acids: CASSYQGSGNTIYF.

This clonotype has at least ten counts. The chain uses TRBV7-6 and TRBJ1-3; the D gene is possibly TRBD1 (6 bases). Germline values: CDR1 SGHVS, CDR2 FNYEAQ. There are 17 residues in the CDR3. Trimming removed 5 bases from V and 2 bases from J, with 19 bases in between. The CDR3 DNA is TGTGCCAGCAGCCCCGGACAGACACGACGCCCTGGAAACACCATATATTTT. This codes for CASSPGQTRRPGNTIYF.

Ten or more counts support this clonotype. The chain has TRBV5-1 and TRBJ2-2; tentative D call: TRBD2 (6 bases). V lost 4 bases and J lost 0, with 10 bases in between. Germline V gene data show CDR1 as SGHRS and CDR2 as YFSETQ. CDR3 length: 15 residues. The CDR3 loop reads CASSRDSANTGELFF. In nucleotides, the CDR3 is TGCGCCAGCAGCCGGGACTCTGCGAACACCGGGGAGCTGTTTTTT.